This paragraph covers one T cell receptor (beta chain) sequence. Its antigen remains unidentified. This record belongs to a study of T cell responses to AZD1222 COVID-19 vaccine. The overall study: It was second doses at about 4 or about 12 weeks that were pooled. Study-level points and caveats: Across the whole spike, CD4 TCRs peaked at regions 160-218 and 743-854.

Here immunoSEQ multiplex PCR was the method, and the copy in TCRdb shows in-frame clones only, minus some. The sample holds fewer than 100,000 clones; about 88% are singletons and the top ten take 19%. Germline V lookup: CDR1 MRHNA, CDR2 SNTAGT. The CDR3 spans 16 residues. The J segment lost 4 bases and the V segment lost 0 bases, leaving 0 bases of the junction unmatched. The V and J genes are TRBV6-4 and TRBJ2-3; TRBD2 agrees at 14 bases. This clonotype was sampled from an adult in good health. The sample here was peripheral blood, taken on day 0 of AZD1222 vaccination. The CDR3 sequence: CASSDSTSGGADTQYF. In nucleotides, the CDR3 is TGTGCCAGCAGTGACTCGACTAGCGGGGGGGCAGATACGCAGTATTTT.